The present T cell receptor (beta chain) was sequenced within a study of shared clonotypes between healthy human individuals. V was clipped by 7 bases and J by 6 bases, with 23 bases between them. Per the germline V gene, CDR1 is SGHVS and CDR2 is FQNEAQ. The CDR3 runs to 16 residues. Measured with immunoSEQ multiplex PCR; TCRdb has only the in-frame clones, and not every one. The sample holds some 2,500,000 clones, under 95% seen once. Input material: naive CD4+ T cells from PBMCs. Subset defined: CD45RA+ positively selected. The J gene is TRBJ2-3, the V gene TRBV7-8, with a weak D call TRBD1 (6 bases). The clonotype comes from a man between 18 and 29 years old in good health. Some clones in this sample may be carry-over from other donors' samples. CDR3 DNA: TGTGCCAGCAAGCTGGGGAACGCACAGGGTGAGGATACGCAGTATTTT. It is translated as CASKLGNAQGEDTQYF.